The entry below describes one T cell receptor (beta chain). This entry comes from a study of T cells in Graves' hyperthyroidism and ophthalmopathy. Trimming stripped 5 bases from V and 4 bases from J, with 14 bases between. The CDR3 consists of 14 residues. The germline CDR1 and CDR2 sequences are MDHEN and SYDVKM. Uncontrolled infection, other autoimmune disease, pregnancy and lactation each barred patients from inclusion. Diagnoses used clinical symptoms, serum thyroxine and TRAb, thyroid ultrasound and orbital computed tomography. Researchers amplified the TCR beta CDR3 regions from RNA transcripts. The HTBI primer set served for first-round RT-PCR of the TCR CDR3. Each CDR3 protein gets one entry after TCRdb re-called the multiplex PCR reads with MiXCR. There are about 520,000 distinct CDR3 sequences in the sample; around a quarter occur only once, and approximately 11% lies in the top ten.

The sample was blood. The chain couples TRBV28 to TRBJ2-5; a weak D match, TRBD1 (6 bases). The receptor comes from a young woman with Graves' ophthalmopathy. CDR3 loop: CASSIKTGRETQYF. CDR3 in DNA: TGTGCCAGCAGTATAAAGACAGGACGAGAGACCCAGTACTTC.